Sequencing of this T cell receptor (beta chain) was carried out in a study of blood T cells in healthy people across ages. Trimming took off 4 bases at V and 4 bases at J, with 13 bases between the two ends. This CDR3 comprises 14 residues. Germline assignment: CDR1 SGHDN and CDR2 FVKESK. Sample-barcoded 5' priming and a J-beta primer mix drove a second PCR of about 6 to 12 cycles. A single record per CDR3 protein comes from TCRdb applying MiXCR to the 5' RACE reads. The sample lists 600,000 to 1,000,000 distinct CDR3 sequences; roughly 25% were seen once. Note on this clonotype: Its specificity is unknown.

Study-wide points: The unknown donor CMV status may have confounded expanded clonotype changes. Diversity estimates from one million T cells were considered underestimates.

This same sample was also taken into another study, of T cells of mothers and their children. That paper notes: According to the study, all extracted RNA entered cDNA synthesis at approximately 1.5 ug per 15 ul.

The rearrangement joins TRBV14 to TRBJ2-5; D is tentatively TRBD1 or TRBD2 (5 bases each). The clonotype originates from a boy aged 5-17 years in good health. Sequenced input: blood. CDR3 residues: CASSRRQRAETQYF. The CDR3 DNA reads TGTGCCAGCAGCCGGAGACAGAGGGCAGAGACCCAGTACTTC.